The 11 T cell receptor beta chains below all came from one sample that was sequenced in a study of control samples from healthy donors and cancer patients. Method: immunoSEQ multiplex PCR; TCRdb's copy keeps in-frame clones and lacks some. In the table there are roughly 20,000 clones, 80% to 90% of which are singletons. The sequencing sample was made of PBMCs. All receptors derive from a man aged 55-75 years with colorectal cancer.

This clone was detected only once. The CDR3 nucleotides read TGTGCCAGCAATGATCCAGGACAGGGGGCCACAGATACGCAGTATTTT. Translating it yields CASNDPGQGATDTQYF. The chain employs TRBV28 and TRBJ2-3; 11 bases match TRBD1. Per germline, CDR1 MDHEN and CDR2 SYDVKM. Trimming took 7 bases from V and 2 from J; bases not matched to a gene: 8. This CDR3 is 16 amino acids long. Full variable domain (rest looked up from reference TRBV28 and TRBJ2-3): DVKVTQSSRYLVKRTGEKVFLECVQDMDHENMFWYRQDPGLGLRLIYFSYDVKMKEKGDIPEGYSVSREKKERFSLILESASTNQTSMYLCASNDPGQGATDTQYFGPGTRLTVL.

The rearrangement links TRBV7-9 to TRBJ2-2; 14 bases fit TRBD2. The CDR3 covers 18 residues. Germline CDR1 and CDR2: SEHNR and FQNEAQ (reference sequence). J lost 2 bases, V lost 4 bases, and 6 bases had no gene match. In DNA form, the CDR3 reads TGTGCCAGCAGCTCGTGGACTAGCGGGGGGTACAACACCGGGGAGCTGTTTTTT. Amino acid sequence: CASSSWTSGGYNTGELFF.

The rearrangement links TRBV10-2 to TRBJ1-5; possible D gene TRBD1, 5 bases. Trimming removed 4 bases at V and 5 bases at J, with 12 bases between. The CDR3 is 14 residues long. Germline-derived CDR1 and CDR2 are WSHSY and SAAADI. This chain's CDR3 is CASSGVDSDQPQHF. The CDR3 region has the DNA TGCGCCAGCAGTGGGGTTGACAGTGATCAGCCCCAGCATTTT.

The chain joins TRBV5-1 to TRBJ1-5; D perhaps matches TRBD1 (5 bases). CDR1 SGHRS and CDR2 YFSETQ come from the germline V gene. There are 13 residues in the CDR3. Trimming shortened V by 7 bases and J by 5 bases, and 13 bases separated the two germline ends. The CDR3 coding sequence is TGCGCCAGCGCTGCAGGGATGGATCAGCCCCAGCATTTT. This gives the protein CASAAGMDQPQHF.

CDR3 sequence reads: CASSDSTGGNGYTF. The CDR3 nucleotides read TGTGCCAGCAGTGATTCGACAGGGGGTAACGGCTACACCTTC. The rearrangement uses TRBV6-1 and TRBJ1-2, with 9 bases identical to TRBD1. CDR3 length: 14 residues. Germline loops: CDR1 MNHNS, CDR2 SASEGT. V was clipped by 3 bases and J by 8 bases; unmatched bases: 7.

The rearrangement links TRBV19 to TRBJ2-1, with D tentatively TRBD2 (6 bases). V lost 7 bases, J lost 0 bases, and 25 bases lay in between. From germline, CDR1 is LNHDA and CDR2 SQIVND (reference sequence). This CDR3 has 19 residues. CDR3 sequence: CASTTEGGRRESSYNEQFF. The CDR3 nucleotides read TGTGCCAGTACCACTGAGGGCGGCCGCCGGGAGTCCTCCTACAATGAGCAGTTCTTC.

This clone appeared once. This sequence joins TRBV5-1 and TRBJ2-3; possibly TRBD1 for D (6 bases). CDR1 is SGHRS and CDR2 is YFSETQ in the germline V gene. The CDR3 spans 14 residues. V was pared by 3 bases and J by 3 bases, with 11 bases between. CDR3 in amino acids: CASSSGASTDTQYF. As DNA, the CDR3 is TGCGCCAGCAGCTCAGGGGCGTCTACAGATACGCAGTATTTT.

V is TRBV10-3 and J is TRBJ1-2; no firm D call. V was pared by 4 bases and J by 8 bases, with 11 bases between. CDR3 length equals 12 residues. Per germline, CDR1 ENHRY and CDR2 SYGVKD. CDR3 protein: CAISGSADGYTF. The CDR3 DNA reads as TGTGCCATCAGTGGCTCGGCAGACGGCTACACCTTC.

This clone was found once. The rearrangement uses TRBV27 and TRBJ1-5, with unresolved D. CDR3 size: 14 residues. V shed 2 bases and J shed 5 bases, with 10 bases lying between them. The germline CDR1 and CDR2 sequences are MNHEY and SMNVEV (reference sequence). The CDR3 protein is CASSLREEDQPQHF. The DNA of the CDR3 is TGTGCCAGCAGTTTAAGGGAGGAGGATCAGCCCCAGCATTTT.

The rearrangement uses TRBV4-1 and TRBJ1-6, with 10 bases aligning to TRBD1. Germline V gene data show CDR1 as MGHRA and CDR2 as YSYEKL. V trimming: 5 bases; J trimming: 10 bases; junction bases outside the gene matches: 5. The CDR3 has 14 amino acids. DNA of the CDR3: TGCGCCAGCAGCAACCGGGACAGGGGATCACCCCTCCACTTT. It codes for CASSNRDRGSPLHF.

The rearrangement uses TRBV5-5 and TRBJ1-4, with D possibly TRBD1 on 5 matching bases. V lost 4 bases and J 0 bases, leaving 13 bases between the germline ends. Germline values: CDR1 SGHKS, CDR2 YYEKEE (reference sequence). The CDR3 runs to 16 residues. CDR3 DNA sequence: TGTGCCAGCAGCCTGGTTGGGGCCGCAACTAATGAAAAACTGTTTTTT. This encodes CASSLVGAATNEKLFF.